The 27 T cell receptor beta chains given below trace back to one sample, sequenced in a study of T-cell reconstitution after alpha-beta-depleted transplantation in children. TCRbeta library preparation incorporated unique molecular identifiers. Each CDR3 protein is one row after TCRdb ran MiXCR on the PCR reads. The profile shows about 340,000 distinct CDR3 sequences, around 16% of them singletons. This specimen was PBMCs, mostly from graft donor cells, taken 360 days after TCRalphabeta/CD19-depleted stem cell transplant. Receptors originate from a male patient between 2 and 10 years old who had a stem cell transplant for acute lymphoblastic leukemia, so the T cells may come from the graft donor.

J is TRBJ2-3 and V is TRBV20-1, with D possibly being TRBD2 (6 bases). This CDR3 has 12 residues. Germline V CDR1 and CDR2: DFQATT, SNEGSKA (reference sequence). V lost 6 bases and J 8 bases, leaving 15 bases between the germline ends. For the CDR3, the DNA is TGCAGTGCGGCCGGCCTGGGGGGTACGCAGTATTTT. Translation gives CSAAGLGGTQYF.

This chain joins TRBV5-6 and TRBJ2-4, with a possible D match to TRBD1 (6 bases). V dropped 4 bases and J dropped 0 bases, with 11 bases sitting between them. Germline values: CDR1 SGHDT, CDR2 YYEEEE. CDR3 length equals 15 residues. CDR3 sequence: CASSDTGLAKNIQYF. DNA for the CDR3: TGTGCCAGCAGCGACACAGGGCTAGCCAAAAACATTCAGTACTTC.

This clonotype appeared a few times. The rearrangement links TRBV12-3 or TRBV12-4 to TRBJ2-5, with D possibly being TRBD2 (6 bases). The CDR3 spans 13 residues. V shed 7 bases and J shed 1 base, with 10 bases lying between them. DNA of the CDR3: TGTGCCAGCATGTGGGACTTCCAAGAGACCCAGTACTTC. Amino acid sequence: CASMWDFQETQYF.

The chain is built from TRBV7-2 and TRBJ2-1, with D possibly matching TRBD1 (6 bases). CDR3 length: 14 residues. Trimming left V 2 bases short and J 8 bases short, with 13 bases between. CDR1 and CDR2 from the germline V gene are SGHTA and FQGNSA. The CDR3 DNA sequence: TGTGCCAGCAGCTTACCCATCACAGGGCATGAGCAGTTCTTC. It codes for CASSLPITGHEQFF.

The chain joins TRBV12-3 or TRBV12-4 to TRBJ1-2; D possibly corresponds to TRBD1 (6 bases). Trimming stripped 5 bases from V and 6 bases from J, with 13 bases between. This CDR3 comprises 13 residues. CDR3 nucleotide sequence: TGTGCCAGCAGTCTACAGGGAAGGCATGGCTACACCTTC. This gives the protein CASSLQGRHGYTF.

This clonotype was counted a few times. The chain joins TRBV10-3 to TRBJ2-3, with TRBD1 as a possible D gene (5 bases). V was clipped by 3 bases and J by 1 base, with 11 bases between them. The CDR3 length is 15 residues. Germline loops: CDR1 ENHRY, CDR2 SYGVKD. CDR3 loop: CAISEGVLGTDTQYF. For the CDR3, the DNA is TGTGCCATCAGTGAAGGGGTTTTGGGCACAGATACGCAGTATTTT.

This chain uses TRBV20-1 with TRBJ2-7, with 8 bases that match TRBD2. V lost 2 bases and J lost 5; bases outside the gene matches: 11. The CDR3 covers 15 residues. Germline CDR1 DFQATT, CDR2 SNEGSKA (reference sequence). CDR3 nucleotide sequence: TGCAGTGCTAGACCCCCAGCGGGAGTGGGTCACGAGCAGTACTTC. Its translation is CSARPPAGVGHEQYF.

The V call is TRBV12-3 or TRBV12-4, the J call TRBJ2-7; the D is unclear. The CDR3 has 14 amino acids. V was trimmed by 2 bases and J by 1 base, leaving 9 bases between them. The CDR3 bases are TGTGCCAGCAGTTTATGGGCGATTTCCTACGAGCAGTACTTC. Residues: CASSLWAISYEQYF.

The chain is built from TRBV4-3 and TRBJ2-7, with a tentative D call TRBD2 (5 bases). The V and J ends lost 3 bases and 6 bases respectively, with 15 bases between them. Germline-derived CDR1 and CDR2 are LGHNA and YSLEER. This CDR3 comprises 14 residues. DNA for the CDR3: TGCGCCAGCAGCCATGGCAGGAGGTACGGCGAGCAGTACTTC. Its protein product is CASSHGRRYGEQYF.

This clonotype occurred many times. The chain combines TRBV12-3 or TRBV12-4 with TRBJ2-1; 10 nucleotides match TRBD2. The CDR3 spans 21 residues. V shed 1 base, J shed 1 base, and the junction held 16 bases outside the gene matches. The CDR3 spells CASSLVLLAGKGGRSYNEQFF. The CDR3, as DNA: TGTGCCAGCAGTTTAGTCCTACTAGCGGGAAAAGGGGGTAGGTCCTACAATGAGCAGTTCTTC.

Only a few counts were recorded for this clonotype. This chain connects TRBV4-3 to TRBJ2-3; D is unresolved. Germline assignment: CDR1 LGHNA and CDR2 YSLEER. Deletions cut 1 base from V and 6 bases from J, with 11 bases between. The CDR3 is 14 residues long. The CDR3 loop reads CASSQVPSMDTQYF. The CDR3, as DNA: TGCGCCAGCAGCCAAGTTCCGAGTATGGATACGCAGTATTTT.

The chain has TRBV20-1 and TRBJ1-5; a weak D match, TRBD1 (5 bases). Per the germline V gene, CDR1 is DFQATT and CDR2 is SNEGSKA (reference sequence). The length of the CDR3 is 13 residues. V gave up 6 bases and J gave up 9 bases, with 18 bases separating them. The CDR3 loop reads CSARDRGWTPQHF. The CDR3 DNA follows: TGCAGTGCCCGGGACCGCGGATGGACGCCCCAGCATTTT.

The chain has TRBV2 and TRBJ2-2; D might be TRBD2 (6 bases). V gave up 11 bases and J gave up 0 bases, with 10 bases separating them. The CDR3 extends over 13 amino acids. Germline V lookup: CDR1 SNHLY, CDR2 FYNNEI. The CDR3 bases are TGTGCCGGGGGGAGTGCGAACACCGGGGAGCTGTTTTTT. Translating gives CAGGSANTGELFF.

As to this clonotype: The junction departs from germline at one end; a sequencing error may be responsible. J is TRBJ2-3 and V is TRBV12-3 or TRBV12-4; 12 nucleotides match TRBD2. The CDR3 is made up of 18 amino acids. The CDR3 region is CAISLSTSGSRRTDTQYF. CDR3 nucleotide sequence: TGTGCCATCAGTTTATCGACTAGCGGGAGTAGGAGGACAGATACGCAGTATTTT.

This clonotype has a handful of counts. The chain recombines TRBV11-2 with TRBJ2-7, with 9 nucleotides matching TRBD1. CDR3 size: 14 residues. Germline V gene lookup returns CDR1 SGHAT and CDR2 FQNNGV. Trimming cost V 5 bases and J 6 bases; bases outside gene matches: 8. The CDR3 reads CASSRPGQGREQYF. The CDR3 DNA reads as TGTGCCAGCAGCCGACCAGGACAGGGGCGCGAGCAGTACTTC.

In nucleotides, the CDR3 is TGTGCCAGCAGTTACTCCGGGCTCTCTGGAAACACCATATATTTT. This encodes CASSYSGLSGNTIYF. The genes are TRBV6-5 and TRBJ1-3; unclear D gene. The V end lost 0 bases, the J end lost 0 bases, and 6 bases lay between the germline ends. The CDR3 has 15 residues. Looked up from germline, CDR1 is MNHEY and CDR2 is SVGAGI.

The chain links TRBV12-3 or TRBV12-4 to TRBJ2-7; no clear D. This CDR3 comprises 13 residues. V gave up 2 bases and J gave up 7 bases, with 12 bases separating them. CDR3 sequence reads: CASSLTSLREQYF. CDR3 in DNA: TGTGCCAGCAGTTTAACCTCCCTACGAGAGCAGTACTTC.

The rearrangement links TRBV29-1 to TRBJ2-3; 9 bases map to TRBD2. Trimming at V came to 0 bases and at J to 2 bases, leaving 15 bases not matched to a gene. The CDR3 has 19 amino acids. Germline CDR1 SQVTM, CDR2 ANQGSEA. CDR3 sequence reads: CSVEDTAGGPQASTDTQYF. CDR3 DNA sequence: TGCAGCGTTGAAGACACAGCGGGAGGTCCCCAGGCCTCCACAGATACGCAGTATTTT.

The V call is TRBV27, the J call TRBJ2-1; D unresolved. V was cut by 0 bases and J by 2 bases, with 8 bases left in between. There are 15 residues in the CDR3. The germline V gene has CDR1 MNHEY and CDR2 SMNVEV (reference sequence). The CDR3 protein is CASSLSMATYNEQFF. CDR3 coding DNA: TGTGCCAGCAGTTTATCGATGGCGACCTACAATGAGCAGTTCTTC.

This clonotype was seen repeatedly, ten times or more. V and J are TRBV28 and TRBJ2-7; D may be TRBD2 (5 bases). Germline V lookup: CDR1 MDHEN, CDR2 SYDVKM. V lost 0 bases and J lost 2, with 8 bases in between. The CDR3 spans 14 residues. CDR3: CASSLWGEAYEQYF. For the CDR3, the DNA is TGTGCCAGCAGTTTATGGGGAGAGGCCTACGAGCAGTACTTC.

The V gene is TRBV28, the J gene TRBJ2-7, with no clear D. Germline V gene sequence: CDR1 MDHEN, CDR2 SYDVKM. The V end was cut by 6 bases, the J end by 5 bases, with 20 bases between. The CDR3 extends over 15 amino acids. This chain's CDR3 is CASSWISRRSHEQYF. CDR3 in DNA: TGTGCCAGCAGCTGGATTAGCAGGAGAAGCCACGAGCAGTACTTC.

V usage is TRBV6-2 or TRBV6-3 and J usage is TRBJ1-2; D is unresolved. V lost 7 bases and J 4 bases, leaving 16 bases between the germline ends. CDR3 length: 14 amino acids. CDR1 is MNHEY, CDR2 SVGEGT, per germline. CDR3 sequence: CASTSQTGFYGYTF. CDR3 in DNA: TGTGCCAGCACCTCACAAACGGGATTCTATGGCTACACCTTC.

A few counts support this clonotype. The rearrangement joins TRBV6-5 to TRBJ1-6; D call uncertain. The CDR3 is made up of 15 amino acids. In germline, CDR1 is MNHEY, CDR2 SVGAGI. Between the trimmed V and J ends, which lost 1 base and 7 bases, there was a span of 11 bases. DNA of the CDR3: TGTGCCAGCAGTTACTATCGGACGGTCAATTCACCCCTCCACTTT. Translation gives CASSYYRTVNSPLHF.

The V and J genes are TRBV30 and TRBJ2-1; D gene unclear. The CDR3 is 12 residues long. CDR1 is GTSNPN and CDR2 is SVGIG in the germline V gene (reference sequence). Trimming shortened V by 2 bases and J by 6 bases, and 8 bases separated the two germline ends. The CDR3 DNA is TGTGCCTGGAGTCCCGGAAGCAATGAGCAGTTCTTC. Its translation is CAWSPGSNEQFF.

This clonotype was seen more than once but under ten times. The rearrangement uses TRBV5-1 and TRBJ2-1; the D call may be TRBD1 or TRBD2 (5 bases each). CDR1 is SGHRS, CDR2 YFSETQ, per germline. With 7 bases removed from V and 0 bases from J, the gap between germline ends came to 11 bases. The CDR3 is made up of 14 amino acids. The CDR3 is CASAPGSSYNEQFF. Written as DNA, the CDR3 is TGCGCCAGCGCCCCAGGGAGCTCCTACAATGAGCAGTTCTTC.

This clonotype was recorded a few times. The chain employs TRBV12-3 or TRBV12-4 and TRBJ1-1; no firm D call. The CDR3 is made up of 14 amino acids. The germline V and J ends were trimmed by 6 bases and 0 bases, with 11 bases remaining between them. In DNA form, the CDR3 reads TGTGCCAGCAGGGGAGGAATAATGAACACTGAAGCTTTCTTT. This translates into CASRGGIMNTEAFF.

This clonotype was recorded at least ten times. V is TRBV5-1 and J is TRBJ2-2, with D perhaps TRBD1 (6 bases). Germline-derived CDR1 and CDR2 are SGHRS and YFSETQ. Trimming shortened V by 4 bases and J by 0 bases, and 13 bases separated the two germline ends. The CDR3 runs 16 residues. In nucleotides, the CDR3 is TGCGCCAGCAGCCCGGACAGACTATCGAACACCGGGGAGCTGTTTTTT. Residues: CASSPDRLSNTGELFF.